The 22 T cell receptor beta chains listed next were all sequenced from one sample in a study of PD-1 blockade in classical Hodgkin lymphoma. TCRdb's table, derived via immunoSEQ multiplex PCR, lists solely in-frame clones and lacks some. Altogether approximately 84,000 clones are present, 75% to 90% being singletons, with the ten largest covering about 20%. All patients relapsed after autologous stem cell transplantation, and brentuximab vedotin exposure varied. Source: peripheral blood mononuclear cells (PBMCs), taken at baseline. All receptors come from a human donor with classical Hodgkin lymphoma.

This rearrangement joins TRBV11-2 to TRBJ2-7; D perhaps matches TRBD2 (6 bases). V lost 2 bases and J lost 2, with 10 bases in between. Per germline, CDR1 SGHAT and CDR2 FQNNGV. The CDR3 is made up of 14 amino acids. In DNA form, the CDR3 reads TGTGCCAGCAGCTTAACAGGCGGGACCTACGAGCAGTACTTC. Amino acid sequence: CASSLTGGTYEQYF.

The chain uses TRBV6-5 and TRBJ2-7; no clear D gene. The length of the CDR3 is 14 residues. V was clipped by 0 bases and J by 0 bases, with 6 bases between them. Germline V gene lookup returns CDR1 MNHEY and CDR2 SVGAGI. CDR3 loop: CASSYSPGSYEQYF. The CDR3 nucleotides read TGTGCCAGCAGTTACTCCCCGGGCTCCTACGAGCAGTACTTC.

This chain joins TRBV6-6 and TRBJ2-1; tentatively, D is TRBD1 (5 bases). The germline V gene encodes CDR1 MNHNY and CDR2 SVGAGI (reference sequence). V gave up 3 bases and J gave up 10 bases, with 13 bases separating them. This CDR3 has 13 amino acids. The CDR3 bases are TGTGCCAGCAGTTATTCCCAGGGCTCGGAGCAGTTCTTC. This codes for CASSYSQGSEQFF.

V is TRBV2 and J is TRBJ1-5; 10 bases align to TRBD1. CDR1 is SNHLY and CDR2 is FYNNEI in the germline V gene. The V and J ends lost 10 bases and 6 bases, in that order; junction bases with no gene match: 9. The CDR3 covers 14 residues. For the CDR3, the DNA is TGTGCCACCAAGGATGGACAGGGGGGTCAGCCCCAGCATTTT. Translating it yields CATKDGQGGQPQHF.

The chain has TRBV27 and TRBJ1-1; D is possibly TRBD1 (5 bases). The length of the CDR3 is 15 residues. V lost 4 bases, J lost 0 bases, and 12 bases lay in between. Germline V gives CDR1 MNHEY, CDR2 SMNVEV (reference sequence). The CDR3 sequence: CASSSRGTMNTEAFF. In DNA form, the CDR3 reads TGTGCCAGCAGTTCGCGAGGGACCATGAACACTGAAGCTTTCTTT.

The chain combines TRBV10-2 with TRBJ1-4, with D possibly being TRBD1 (6 bases). The CDR3 has 17 amino acids. The V gene's germline CDR1 is WSHSY and CDR2 SAAADI. Trimming cost V 6 bases and J 4 bases, with 21 bases left between them. The DNA of the CDR3 is TGCGCCAGCAGCGTACAGGGCGGCCAACAAGGTAATGAAAAACTGTTTTTT. Amino acid sequence: CASSVQGGQQGNEKLFF.

The CDR3: CASSASGNGEYF. CDR3 bases: TGTGCCAGCAGTGCCTCCGGGAACGGGGAGTACTTC. The V call is TRBV2, the J call TRBJ2-7, with a possible D match to TRBD2 (5 bases). The germline V and J ends were trimmed by 4 bases and 11 bases, with 15 bases remaining between them. CDR3 size: 12 residues. Germline V gene sequence: CDR1 SNHLY, CDR2 FYNNEI.

The gene calls are TRBV7-6 and TRBJ2-7; D not resolved. The CDR3 loop spans 14 amino acids. V lost 0 bases and J 2 bases, leaving 8 bases between the germline ends. Per germline, CDR1 SGHVS and CDR2 FNYEAQ. CDR3 nucleotides: TGTGCCAGCAGCTTAGCACTAAGCCCCTACGAGCAGTACTTC. Translating it yields CASSLALSPYEQYF.

The CDR3, as DNA: TGTGCCAACACCACCGGAGGGTCTGTCACTGAAGCTTTCTTT. Its translation is CANTTGGSVTEAFF. The V gene is TRBV19, the J gene TRBJ1-1; D gene uncertain. The germline CDR1 and CDR2 sequences are LNHDA and SQIVND (reference sequence). The CDR3 has 14 residues. Trimming removed 10 bases from V and 4 bases from J, with 19 bases in between.

The chain uses TRBV11-3 and TRBJ2-3; D gene unclear. Trimming left V 4 bases short and J 6 bases short, with 8 bases between. The CDR3 runs 12 residues. Germline CDR1 and CDR2: SGHNT and YENEEA. The CDR3 DNA sequence: TGTGCCAGCAGCTCGGTCGGGGATACGCAGTATTTT. Amino acids: CASSSVGDTQYF.

To note about this clone: Relative to the germline gene, one junction end is altered; a read error may explain this. This chain joins TRBV10-1 and TRBJ2-7; no clear D. Germline lookup yields CDR1 WNHNN and CDR2 SYGVQD (reference sequence). CDR3 length: 12 amino acids. DNA of the CDR3: TGCGCCAGCAGTGCCGCGGACCGCCGGCTGCTCTTC. It is translated as CASSAADRRLLF.

The rearrangement joins TRBV27 to TRBJ2-3, with D perhaps matching TRBD2 (7 bases). The CDR3 is 14 amino acids. Trimming took 8 bases from V and 4 from J, leaving 16 bases between them. The V gene's germline CDR1 is MNHEY and CDR2 SMNVEV (reference sequence). The CDR3, as DNA: TGTGCCAGCCGGGGACGCGGGGGCGCAGATACGCAGTATTTT. Translation: CASRGRGGADTQYF.

J is TRBJ2-5 and V is TRBV7-9, with 13 bases identical to TRBD2. There are 16 residues in the CDR3. Per the germline V gene, CDR1 is SEHNR and CDR2 is FQNEAQ (reference sequence). The ends lost 4 bases at V and 2 bases at J; junction bases unmatched: 4. CDR3 amino acids: CASSYILAGGQETQYF. As DNA, the CDR3 is TGTGCCAGCAGCTATATACTAGCGGGAGGGCAAGAGACCCAGTACTTC.

In its sample, this clone was seen a few times. The genes are TRBV30 and TRBJ2-7; tentative D call: TRBD2 (6 bases). This CDR3 comprises 15 residues. Germline CDR1 reads GTSNPN; CDR2 reads SVGIG (reference sequence). Trimming took off 4 bases at V and 2 bases at J, with 18 bases between the two ends. CDR3: CAWNFPSGLTYEQYF. The CDR3 coding sequence is TGTGCCTGGAATTTTCCTTCAGGACTAACCTACGAGCAGTACTTC.

Comments on this clone: Additional DNA sequences in this sample encode the identical CDR3. The genes are TRBV28 and TRBJ2-7; TRBD1 might be the D (6 bases). Trimming left V 3 bases short and J 0 bases short, with 9 bases between. Germline V gene lookup returns CDR1 MDHEN and CDR2 SYDVKM. The length of the CDR3 is 14 residues. In DNA, the CDR3 is TGTGCCAGCAGTTTTGGCAGGGGCTCCTACGAGCAGTACTTC. Translation: CASSFGRGSYEQYF.

This chain joins TRBV28 and TRBJ2-2; the D gene is possibly TRBD2 (5 bases). With 8 bases removed from V and 1 base from J, the gap between germline ends came to 11 bases. The CDR3 spans 14 residues. Per the germline V gene, CDR1 is MDHEN and CDR2 is SYDVKM. Written as DNA, the CDR3 is TGTGCCAGCGGAGGACCGCTGAACACCGGGGAGCTGTTTTTT. Protein product: CASGGPLNTGELFF.

The V call is TRBV27, the J call TRBJ2-1, with TRBD2 matching over 12 bases. The CDR3 totals 18 residues. Germline CDR1 reads MNHEY; CDR2 reads SMNVEV (reference sequence). With V trimmed by 5 bases and J by 0 bases, 8 bases remained unmatched. The CDR3 DNA reads as TGTGCCAGCAGTCGTGTAAGGACTAGCGGGACCTCCTACAATGAGCAGTTCTTC. The encoded protein is CASSRVRTSGTSYNEQFF.

The genes are TRBV6-5 and TRBJ2-3, with 8 bases matching TRBD1. The CDR3 covers 15 residues. From germline, CDR1 is MNHEY and CDR2 SVGAGI. V gave up 6 bases and J gave up 3 bases; unmatched junction bases: 8. CDR3 protein: CASSSDRGRTDTQYF. CDR3 DNA sequence: TGTGCCAGCAGCAGCGACAGGGGAAGGACAGATACGCAGTATTTT.

The CDR3 sequence is CASRRGSPPEAKNIQYF. The CDR3 DNA reads TGTGCCAGCAGACGGGGGTCCCCCCCGGAAGCCAAAAACATTCAGTACTTC. The chain combines TRBV21-1 with TRBJ2-4; TRBD2 is the table's D call and was not checked against the DNA. TRBV21-1 constitutes a pseudogene. The CDR3 loop spans 17 amino acids.

This clone was observed a single time. The chain's CDR3 is CAIRLGQDYEQYF. CDR3 DNA: TGTGCCATCAGGTTAGGACAGGACTACGAGCAGTACTTC. The V and J genes are TRBV10-3 and TRBJ2-7; 7 bases fit TRBD1. This CDR3 region has 13 residues. Trimming removed 6 bases from V and 3 bases from J; junction bases left unmatched: 5. Germline V CDR1 and CDR2: ENHRY, SYGVKD.

This rearrangement joins TRBV25-1 to TRBJ1-2, with D possibly being TRBD1 (6 bases). There are 14 residues in the CDR3. Trimming took 6 bases from V and 2 from J, leaving 13 bases between them. Germline-derived CDR1 and CDR2 are MGHDK and SYGVNS. The CDR3 spells CASSPSGANYGYTF. As DNA, the CDR3 is TGTGCCAGCAGCCCCTCAGGGGCGAACTATGGCTACACCTTC.

This chain joins TRBV4-1 and TRBJ2-4; 14 positions agree with TRBD2. V lost 1 base, J lost 6 bases, and 17 bases stayed unmatched. Germline V lookup: CDR1 MGHRA, CDR2 YSYEKL. The length of the CDR3 is 21 residues. The CDR3 DNA follows: TGCGCCAGCAGCCAAGCTAATGGCCCCGGGACTAGCGGGAGAGGGCGAAACATTCAGTACTTC. This gives the protein CASSQANGPGTSGRGRNIQYF.